This T cell receptor (beta chain) is drawn from a study of blood T cell repertoires in COVID-19. The CDR3 spans 14 residues. In germline, CDR1 is MDHEN, CDR2 SYDVKM. V lost 3 bases and J 6 bases, leaving 9 bases between the germline ends. This clone was detected a few times. Only in-frame clones appear in the TCRdb table, and some are missing; sequencing was by immunoSEQ multiplex PCR. This table has around 480,000 clones, around 88% appearing once. The clonotype originates from a woman between 50 and 59 years old with COVID-19, enrolled during active disease. The V and J genes are TRBV28 and TRBJ1-6, with D unresolved. Sequencing was done on a sample of peripheral blood. The CDR3 here is CASSFGRSNSPLHF. CDR3 nucleotide sequence: TGTGCCAGCAGTTTTGGGAGAAGTAATTCACCCCTCCACTTT.